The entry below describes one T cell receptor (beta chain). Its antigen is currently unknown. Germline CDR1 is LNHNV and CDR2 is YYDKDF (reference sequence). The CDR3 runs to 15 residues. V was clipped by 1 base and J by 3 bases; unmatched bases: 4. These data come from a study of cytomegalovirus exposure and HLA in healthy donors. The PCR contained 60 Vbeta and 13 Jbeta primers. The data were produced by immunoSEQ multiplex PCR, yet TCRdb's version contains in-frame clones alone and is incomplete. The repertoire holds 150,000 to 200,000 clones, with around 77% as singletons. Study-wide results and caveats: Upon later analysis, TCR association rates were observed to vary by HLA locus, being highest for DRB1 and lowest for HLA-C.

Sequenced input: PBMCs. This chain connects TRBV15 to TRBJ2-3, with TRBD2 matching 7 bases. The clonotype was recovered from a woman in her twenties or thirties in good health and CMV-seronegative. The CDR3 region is CATSRVAGETDTQYF. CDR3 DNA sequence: TGTGCCACCAGCAGAGTGGCGGGGGAAACAGATACGCAGTATTTT.